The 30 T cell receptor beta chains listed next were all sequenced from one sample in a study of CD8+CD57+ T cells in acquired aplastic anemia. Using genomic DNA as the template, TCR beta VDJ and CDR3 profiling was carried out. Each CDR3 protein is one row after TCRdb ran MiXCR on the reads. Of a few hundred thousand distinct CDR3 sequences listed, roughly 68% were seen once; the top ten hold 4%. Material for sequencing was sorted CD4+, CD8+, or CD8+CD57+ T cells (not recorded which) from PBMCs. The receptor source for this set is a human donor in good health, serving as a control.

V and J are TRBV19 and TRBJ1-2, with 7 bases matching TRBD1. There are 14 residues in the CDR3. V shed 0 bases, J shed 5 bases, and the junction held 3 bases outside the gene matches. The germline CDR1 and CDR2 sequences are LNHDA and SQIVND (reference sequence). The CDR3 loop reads CASSIEHRGYGYTF. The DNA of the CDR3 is TGTGCCAGTAGTATAGAGCACAGGGGTTATGGCTACACCTTC.

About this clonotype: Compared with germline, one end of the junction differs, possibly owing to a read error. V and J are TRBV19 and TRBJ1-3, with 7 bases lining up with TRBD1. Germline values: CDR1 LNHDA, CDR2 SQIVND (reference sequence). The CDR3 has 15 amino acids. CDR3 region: CASSTDRTTGNTLYF. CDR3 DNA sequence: TGTGCCAGTAGTACGGACAGGACCACTGGAAACACCTTATATTTT.

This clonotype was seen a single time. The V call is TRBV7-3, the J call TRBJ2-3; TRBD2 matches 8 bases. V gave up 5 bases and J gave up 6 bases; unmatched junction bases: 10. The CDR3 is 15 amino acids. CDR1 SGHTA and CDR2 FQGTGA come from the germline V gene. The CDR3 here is CASSPGGGGKDTQYF. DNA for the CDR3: TGTGCCAGCAGCCCCGGAGGCGGGGGGAAGGATACGCAGTATTTT. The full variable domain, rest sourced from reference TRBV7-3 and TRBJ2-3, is GAGVSQTPSNKVTEKGKYVELRCDPISGHTALYWYRQSLGQGPEFLIYFQGTGAADDSGLPNDRFFAVRPEGSVSTLKIQRTERGDSAVYLCASSPGGGGKDTQYFGPGTRLTVL.

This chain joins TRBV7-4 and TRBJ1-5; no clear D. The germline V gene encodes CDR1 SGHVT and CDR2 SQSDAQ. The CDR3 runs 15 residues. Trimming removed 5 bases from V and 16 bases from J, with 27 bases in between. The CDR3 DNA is TGTGCCAGCAGCGCCCCCGGGCGGAGAGGTGGGCCGCAACATTTT. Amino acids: CASSAPGRRGGPQHF.

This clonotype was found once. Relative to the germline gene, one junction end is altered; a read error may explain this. This CDR3 is CASSNYRASNQPQHF. In DNA form, the CDR3 reads TGTGCCAGCAGTAACTACAGGGCGAGCAATCAGCCCCAGCATTTT. The chain couples TRBV24-1 to TRBJ1-5; perhaps TRBD1 as D (6 bases). There are 15 residues in the CDR3. The germline gives CDR1 KGHDR, CDR2 SFDVKD.

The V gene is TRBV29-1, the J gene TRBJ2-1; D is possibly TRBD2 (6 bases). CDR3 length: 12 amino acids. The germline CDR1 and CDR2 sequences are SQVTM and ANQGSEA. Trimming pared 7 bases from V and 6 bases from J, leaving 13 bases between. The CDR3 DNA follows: TGCAGCGCCCCACGGGGGATCAATGAGCAGTTCTTC. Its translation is CSAPRGINEQFF.

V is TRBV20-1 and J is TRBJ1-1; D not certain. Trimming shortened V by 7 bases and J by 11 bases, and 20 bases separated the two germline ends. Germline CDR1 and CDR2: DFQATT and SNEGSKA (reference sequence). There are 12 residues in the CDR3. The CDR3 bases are TGCAGTGGAAGAAGGGCCATTGGCGGCGCTTTCTTT. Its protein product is CSGRRAIGGAFF.

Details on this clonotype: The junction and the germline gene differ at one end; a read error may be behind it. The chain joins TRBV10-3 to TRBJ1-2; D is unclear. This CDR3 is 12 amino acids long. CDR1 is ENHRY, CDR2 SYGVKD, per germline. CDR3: CATSELGWGYTF. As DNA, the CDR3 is TGTGCCACCAGTGAGTTGGGCTGGGGCTACACCTTC.

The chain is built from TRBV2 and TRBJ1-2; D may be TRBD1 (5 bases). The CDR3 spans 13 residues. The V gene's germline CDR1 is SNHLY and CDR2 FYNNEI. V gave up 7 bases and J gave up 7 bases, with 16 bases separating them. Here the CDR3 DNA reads TGTGCCAGCATCGTAGGGGAGGACTCTGGCTACACCTTC. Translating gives CASIVGEDSGYTF.

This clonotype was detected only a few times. CDR3 DNA: TGCAGCGTTGGACAGGGCCCCGGTGGGACTGAAGCTTTCTTT. Translated, it gives CSVGQGPGGTEAFF. V usage is TRBV29-1 and J usage is TRBJ1-1; 7 positions agree with TRBD1. The CDR3 extends over 14 amino acids. V was pared by 4 bases and J by 5 bases, with 10 bases of the junction left unmatched. The germline CDR1 and CDR2 sequences are SQVTM and ANQGSEA.

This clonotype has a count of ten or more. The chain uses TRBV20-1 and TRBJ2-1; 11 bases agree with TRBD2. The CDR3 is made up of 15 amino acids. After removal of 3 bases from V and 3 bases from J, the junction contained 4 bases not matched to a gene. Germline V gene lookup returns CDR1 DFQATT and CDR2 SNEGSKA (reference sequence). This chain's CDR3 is CSASPLAGVYNEQFF. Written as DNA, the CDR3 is TGCAGTGCTAGCCCACTAGCGGGGGTCTACAATGAGCAGTTCTTC.

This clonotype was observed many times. In nucleotides, the CDR3 is TGTGCCAGCAGAACTGACAGGAACACTGAAGCTTTCTTT. Its protein product is CASRTDRNTEAFF. The chain recombines TRBV2 with TRBJ1-1; a weak D match, TRBD1 (5 bases). The CDR3 extends over 13 amino acids. Trimming cost V 6 bases and J 1 base, with 9 bases left between them. The germline CDR1 and CDR2 sequences are SNHLY and FYNNEI.

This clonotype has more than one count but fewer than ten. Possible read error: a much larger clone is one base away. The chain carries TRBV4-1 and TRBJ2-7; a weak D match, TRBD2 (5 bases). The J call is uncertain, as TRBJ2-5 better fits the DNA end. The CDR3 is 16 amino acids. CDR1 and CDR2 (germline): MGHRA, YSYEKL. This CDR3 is CASSQVALGGSETQYF. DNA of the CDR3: TGCGCCAGCAGCCAAGTTGCACTAGGAGGCAGCGAGACCCAGTACTTC.

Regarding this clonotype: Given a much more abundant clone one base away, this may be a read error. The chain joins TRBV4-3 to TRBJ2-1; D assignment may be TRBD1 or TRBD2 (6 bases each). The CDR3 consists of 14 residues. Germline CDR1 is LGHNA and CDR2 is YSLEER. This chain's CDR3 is CASSHPGGSNGQFF. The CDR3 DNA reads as TGCGCCAGCAGCCACCCCGGGGGCAGCAATGGGCAGTTCTTC.

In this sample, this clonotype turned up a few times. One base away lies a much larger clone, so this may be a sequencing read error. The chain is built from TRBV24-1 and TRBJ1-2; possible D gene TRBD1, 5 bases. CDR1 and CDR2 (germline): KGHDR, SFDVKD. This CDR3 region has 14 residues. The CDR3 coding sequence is TGTGCCACCAGTGATACCGGGGGTATATATGGCCACACCTTC. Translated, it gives CATSDTGGIYGHTF.

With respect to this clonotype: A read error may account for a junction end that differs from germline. The CDR3 spells CASSNGQRAFF. In DNA form, the CDR3 reads TGTGCCAGCAGCAATGGACAGCGGGCATTCTTT. The chain couples TRBV12-3 or TRBV12-4 to TRBJ1-5; D may be TRBD1 (6 bases). The CDR3 covers 11 residues.

The CDR3 here is CAISLSYGYTF. As DNA, the CDR3 is TGTGCCATAAGTCTGAGCTATGGCTACACCTTC. The V call is TRBV10-3, the J call TRBJ1-2; D is uncertain. Germline assignment: CDR1 ENHRY and CDR2 SYGVKD. The CDR3 has 11 residues. Trimming removed 9 bases from V and 4 bases from J, with 9 bases in between.

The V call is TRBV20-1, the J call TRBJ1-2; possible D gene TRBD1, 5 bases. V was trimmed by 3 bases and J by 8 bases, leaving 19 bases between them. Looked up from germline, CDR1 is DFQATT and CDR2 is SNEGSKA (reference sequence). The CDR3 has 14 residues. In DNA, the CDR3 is TGCAGTGCTAGCGGGGGTTCATACAATGACGGCTACACCTTC. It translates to CSASGGSYNDGYTF.

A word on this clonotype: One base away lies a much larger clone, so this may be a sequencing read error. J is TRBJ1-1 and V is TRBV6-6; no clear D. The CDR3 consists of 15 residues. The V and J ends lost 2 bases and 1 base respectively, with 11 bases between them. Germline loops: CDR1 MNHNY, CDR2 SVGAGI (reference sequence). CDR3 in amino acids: CASSYPPRANTEAFF. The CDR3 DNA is TGTGCCAGCAGTTACCCCCCCCGGGCGAACACTGAAGCTTTCTTT.

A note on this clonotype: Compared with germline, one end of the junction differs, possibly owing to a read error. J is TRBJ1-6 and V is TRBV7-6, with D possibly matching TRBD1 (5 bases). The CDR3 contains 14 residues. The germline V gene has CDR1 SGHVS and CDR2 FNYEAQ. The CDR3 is CASSFTPFRWGIEF. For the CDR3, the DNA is TGTGCCAGCAGCTTCACACCTTTCCGTTGGGGGATCGAGTTT.

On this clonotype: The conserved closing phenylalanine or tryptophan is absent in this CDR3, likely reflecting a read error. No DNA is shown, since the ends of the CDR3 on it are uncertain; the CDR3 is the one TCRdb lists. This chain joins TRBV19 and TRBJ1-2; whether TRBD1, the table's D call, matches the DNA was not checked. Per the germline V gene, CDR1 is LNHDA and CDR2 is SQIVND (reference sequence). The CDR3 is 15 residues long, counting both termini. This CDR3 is CASSGQGHQAYRFTD.

CDR3 sequence reads: CASSLNRDNVLTF. The CDR3 nucleotides are TGTGCCAGCAGCTTAAACAGGGATAACGTCCTGACTTTC. This chain uses TRBV7-3 with TRBJ2-6; TRBD1 is a possible D gene (6 bases). Germline V lookup: CDR1 SGHTA, CDR2 FQGTGA. This CDR3 contains 13 residues. V lost 1 base and J 10 bases, leaving 8 bases between the germline ends.

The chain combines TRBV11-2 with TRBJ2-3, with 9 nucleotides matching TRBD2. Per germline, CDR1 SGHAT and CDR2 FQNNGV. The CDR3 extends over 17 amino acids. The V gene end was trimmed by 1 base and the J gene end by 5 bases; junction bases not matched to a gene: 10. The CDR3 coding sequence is TGTGCCAGCAGCTTAGGATGGTGCGGGGGGGCGATAGATACGCAGTATTTT. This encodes CASSLGWCGGAIDTQYF.

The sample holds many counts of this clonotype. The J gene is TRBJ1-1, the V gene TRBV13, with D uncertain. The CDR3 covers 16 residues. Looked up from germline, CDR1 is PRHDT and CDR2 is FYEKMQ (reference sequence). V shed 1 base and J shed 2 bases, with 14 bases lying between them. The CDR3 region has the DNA TGTGCCAGCAGCTTAGTCCCCAGAATATTTAACACTGAAGCTTTCTTT. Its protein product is CASSLVPRIFNTEAFF.

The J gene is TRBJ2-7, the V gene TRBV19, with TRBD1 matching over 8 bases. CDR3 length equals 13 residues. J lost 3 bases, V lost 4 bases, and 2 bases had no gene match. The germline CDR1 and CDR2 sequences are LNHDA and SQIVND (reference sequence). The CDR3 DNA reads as TGTGCCAGTAGTACGGACAGGGTCTACGAGCAGTACTTC. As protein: CASSTDRVYEQYF.

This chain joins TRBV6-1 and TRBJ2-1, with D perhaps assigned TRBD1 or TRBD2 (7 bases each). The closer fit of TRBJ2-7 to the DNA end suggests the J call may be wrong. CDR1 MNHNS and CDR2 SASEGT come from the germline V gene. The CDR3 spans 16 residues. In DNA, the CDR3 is TGTGCCATCTCCTTAGGGGGGGGGACAGACTCCTACGAGCAGTACTTC. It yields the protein CAISLGGGTDSYEQYF.

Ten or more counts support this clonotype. CDR3 nucleotides: TGTGCCAGCAGCTTAGCGTTCCAGCAAGAGACCCAGTACTTC. Translated, it gives CASSLAFQQETQYF. The chain uses TRBV7-2 and TRBJ2-5, with D hard to call. This CDR3 has 14 amino acids. Trimming removed 0 bases from V and 2 bases from J, with 7 bases in between. From germline, CDR1 is SGHTA and CDR2 FQGNSA.

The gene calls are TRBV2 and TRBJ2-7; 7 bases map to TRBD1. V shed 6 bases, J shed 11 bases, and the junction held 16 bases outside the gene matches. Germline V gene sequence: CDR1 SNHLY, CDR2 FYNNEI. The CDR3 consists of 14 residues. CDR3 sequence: CASSSRGQYDFEYV. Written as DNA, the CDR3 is TGTGCCAGCAGCTCCCGGGGACAGTACGACTTCGAGTACGTC.

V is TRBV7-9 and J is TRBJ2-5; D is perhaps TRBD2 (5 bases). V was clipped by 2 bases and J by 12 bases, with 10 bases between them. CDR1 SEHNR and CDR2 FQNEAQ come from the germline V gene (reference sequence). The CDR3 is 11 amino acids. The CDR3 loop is CASSLSSGKYF. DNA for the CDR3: TGTGCCAGCAGCTTATCCTCCGGGAAGTACTTC.

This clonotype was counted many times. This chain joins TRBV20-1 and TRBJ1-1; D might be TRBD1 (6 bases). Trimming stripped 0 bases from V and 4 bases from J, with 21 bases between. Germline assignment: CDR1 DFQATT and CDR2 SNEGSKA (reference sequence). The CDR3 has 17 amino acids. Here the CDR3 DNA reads TGCAGTGCTAGAGATCCAAGACAGGAGCATGGAGGCACTGAAGCTTTCTTT. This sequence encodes CSARDPRQEHGGTEAFF.